This TCR beta chain emerged from a study of blood T cell repertoires in COVID-19. Here immunoSEQ multiplex PCR was the method, and the copy in TCRdb shows in-frame clones only, minus some. The sample carries around 100,000 clones, roughly 90% recorded once. Germline V CDR1 and CDR2: MNHEY, SVGAGI. The CDR3 length is 14 residues. The junction had 8 bases not matched to a gene; V was cut back by 2 bases and J by 10 bases. This clonotype was sampled from a man aged 50 to 60 with COVID-19, enrolled during active disease. The chain combines TRBV6-5 with TRBJ2-1; 7 bases are shared with TRBD2. Input material: peripheral blood. In DNA form, the CDR3 reads TGTGCCAGCAGTTACGTGGGGGAGGGGCCGGAGCAGTTCTTC. It translates to CASSYVGEGPEQFF.